This note documents a single T cell receptor (beta chain) sequence. This PCR relied on a set of 60 Vbeta primers and 13 Jbeta primers. The assay was immunoSEQ multiplex PCR, and TCRdb's table has in-frame clones only and misses some. The profile covers 150,000 to 200,000 clones, with around 80% appearing a single time and under 2.5% taken by the ten largest. The sample comes from a study of cytomegalovirus exposure and HLA in healthy donors. For the study at large: In an earlier analysis, around 120 million unique TCR beta sequences were found from some 200 million T cells.

From germline, CDR1 is SGHNT and CDR2 YYREEE (reference sequence). Trimming removed 2 bases at V and 9 bases at J, with 12 bases between. This CDR3 has 13 residues. The V gene is TRBV5-4, the J gene TRBJ2-1; D gene ambiguous. The receptor comes from a woman aged 30 to 39 in good health and CMV-seronegative. Sequencing input: PBMCs. CDR3 amino acids: CASSFSGSGEQFF. As DNA, the CDR3 is TGTGCCAGCAGCTTCTCCGGGTCTGGTGAGCAGTTCTTC.